These T cell receptor beta chains were read from a single sample in a study of cytomegalovirus exposure and HLA in healthy donors. Using immunoSEQ multiplex PCR, the repertoire was profiled, and TCRdb retains in-frame clones only, with some absent. Here the sample spans about 140,000 clones, around 78% being singletons. Sequencing was performed on PBMCs. The receptors here all came from a woman in her late teens or twenties in good health and CMV-seropositive. Each CDR3 is given with its conserved first and last residue. D genes are given only for firm matches. The size field is filled for only some rows; it gives once, few, many or a size class.

CDR3aa	CDR3nt	d_gene	v_gene	abundance	j_gene	len
CASRDREVGNTEAFF	TGTGCCAGCCGGGACAGGGAGGTGGGAAACACTGAAGCTTTCTTT	TRBD1	TRBV11-3	-	TRBJ1-1	15
CASSYLDRASTQYF	TGTGCCAGCAGTTACCTGGACAGGGCCTCGACCCAGTACTTC	TRBD1	TRBV6-6	-	TRBJ2-5	14
CASSQDFGQGYQPQHF	TGCGCCAGCAGCCAAGATTTTGGACAGGGTTATCAGCCCCAGCATTTT	TRBD1	TRBV4-1	-	TRBJ1-5	16
CASSLLGGPQHF	TGTGCCAGCAGTTTATTAGGGGGGCCCCAGCATTTT	-	TRBV27	-	TRBJ1-5	12
CASSITGTEAFF	TGTGCCAGTAGTATCACGGGAACTGAAGCTTTCTTT	-	TRBV19	-	TRBJ1-1	12
CASSQTGQITEAFF	TGTGCCAGCAGTCAAACCGGACAGATCACTGAAGCTTTCTTT	-	TRBV11-2	-	TRBJ1-1	14
CASSIGFDREPQHF	TGTGCCAGTAGTATAGGTTTCGACAGGGAGCCCCAGCATTTT	TRBD1	TRBV19	-	TRBJ1-5	14
CASSPGQGPGNTIYF	TGTGCCAGCAGCCCCGGACAGGGCCCAGGAAACACCATATATTTT	TRBD1	TRBV11-3	-	TRBJ1-3	15
CASSLEGGRADTQYF	TGCGCCAGCAGCTTGGAAGGGGGTCGGGCAGATACGCAGTATTTT	-	TRBV5-1	-	TRBJ2-3	15
CASSLRSGVYGYTF	TGCGCCAGCAGCTTGCGGTCAGGGGTCTATGGCTACACCTTC	-	TRBV5-1	-	TRBJ1-2	14
CASSPRDRLYEQYF	TGTGCCAGCAGCCCCCGGGACAGGCTCTACGAGCAGTACTTC	TRBD1	TRBV7-6	-	TRBJ2-7	14
CASSEAKGSVSPLHF	TGTGCCAGCAGTGAAGCAAAGGGGTCAGTTTCACCCCTCCACTTT	-	TRBV6-1	-	TRBJ1-6	15
CASSLGAEDTDTQYF	TGTGCCAGCAGCTTAGGAGCGGAGGACACAGATACGCAGTATTTT	-	TRBV11-2	-	TRBJ2-3	15
CAWSEGRDSPLHF	TGTGCCTGGAGTGAAGGGAGGGATTCACCCCTCCACTTT	-	TRBV30	-	TRBJ1-6	13
CASSQGGPNEKLFF	TGCGCCAGCAGCCAAGGGGGACCTAATGAAAAACTGTTTTTT	-	TRBV5-4	-	TRBJ1-4	14
CASSIASPTDTQYF	TGTGCCAGTAGTATCGCGAGTCCCACAGATACGCAGTATTTT	-	TRBV19	-	TRBJ2-3	14
CASGLRLVSNEQFF	TGTGCTAGTGGTTTGAGACTGGTCTCCAATGAGCAGTTCTTC	-	TRBV12-5	few	TRBJ2-1	14
CASSLEATVNYGYTF	TGTGCCAGCAGCTTGGAAGCGACAGTTAACTATGGCTACACCTTC	-	TRBV5-4	few	TRBJ1-2	15
CASSPVDRAYWWDQPQHF	TGTGCCAGCAGCCCCGTTGACAGGGCGTATTGGTGGGATCAGCCCCAGCATTTT	TRBD1	TRBV11-3	-	TRBJ1-5	18
CASSQDVRGNQPQHF	TGCGCCAGCAGCCAAGATGTGAGGGGCAATCAGCCCCAGCATTTT	-	TRBV4-3	-	TRBJ1-5	15
CASSILNTGELFF	TGTGCCAGTAGTATACTCAACACCGGGGAGCTGTTTTTT	-	TRBV19	-	TRBJ2-2	13
CASSERGNYGYTF	TGCGCCAGCAGTGAGAGGGGCAACTATGGCTACACCTTC	-	TRBV10-2	once	TRBJ1-2	13
CASMRGQYYYEQYF	TGTGCCAGCATGCGAGGACAGTATTATTACGAGCAGTACTTC	-	TRBV6-1	-	TRBJ2-7	14
CAWTRGSYGYTF	TGTGCCTGGACCAGGGGGTCCTATGGCTACACCTTC	TRBD1	TRBV30	-	TRBJ1-2	12
CAWSVGTSGVAGELFF	TGTGCCTGGAGTGTAGGGACCTCAGGGGTCGCCGGGGAGCTGTTTTTT	-	TRBV30	few	TRBJ2-2	16
CASSQEPGTSYEQYF	TGCGCCAGCAGCCAAGAACCGGGGACTTCCTACGAGCAGTACTTC	-	TRBV4-3	few	TRBJ2-7	15
CASSYADRANQPQHF	TGTGCCAGCAGTTACGCAGACAGGGCTAATCAGCCCCAGCATTTT	TRBD1	TRBV6-6	-	TRBJ1-5	15
CASSGGEIGPLHF	TGTGCCAGCAGTGGGGGGGAGATCGGACCCCTCCACTTT	-	TRBV25-1	many	TRBJ1-6	13
CAISARAGYEQYF	TGTGCCATCAGTGCTCGGGCGGGCTACGAGCAGTACTTC	-	TRBV10-3	once	TRBJ2-7	13
CASSEDPGQISNQPQHF	TGTGCCAGCAGCGAAGATCCCGGACAGATTAGCAATCAGCCCCAGCATTTT	-	TRBV7-8	-	TRBJ1-5	17
CASSTGTGGSGETQYF	TGTGCCAGCAGCACTGGGACAGGGGGCTCGGGAGAGACCCAGTACTTC	TRBD1	TRBV2	once	TRBJ2-5	16